The clone carrying this T cell receptor beta chain was observed a single time. V was clipped by 5 bases and J by 4 bases, with 11 bases between them. Germline-derived CDR1 and CDR2 are MDHEN and SYDVKM. The CDR3 consists of 13 residues. The record originates from a study of blood T cell repertoires in COVID-19. Libraries were prepared by immunoSEQ multiplex PCR; TCRdb keeps only in-frame clonotypes and omits some of them. Of a few hundred thousand clones listed, 70% to 85% are singletons. Sequencing input: peripheral blood. The sequence derives from an elderly man with acute or convalescent COVID-19. The chain combines TRBV28 with TRBJ1-2; weak D call: TRBD1 (5 bases). The CDR3 loop is CASSLRVSYGYTF. Written as DNA, the CDR3 is TGTGCCAGCAGTCTCAGGGTTAGCTATGGCTACACCTTC.